This is a list of T cell receptor beta chains from one sample in a study of blood T cell repertoires in COVID-19. Data came from immunoSEQ multiplex PCR; TCRdb stores just in-frame clones and leaves some out. The sample lists approximately 250,000 clones; approximately 80% were seen once. Sequencing was carried out using peripheral blood. The receptors stem from a human donor in a cohort sampled during active COVID-19. Each CDR3 is given with its conserved first and last residue. The order of the fields is V gene, J gene, clone size, CDR3 protein. Clone size appears in some rows only: once, few, many, or a class for an expanded clone.

TRBV5-1,TRBJ1-1,.,CASSRSTGAQRMNTEAFF
TRBV6-5,TRBJ1-6,.,CASSWDRAAPLHF
TRBV5-1,TRBJ2-1,.,CASSLPSPNEQFF
TRBV10-2,TRBJ1-1,.,CASRTGQMNTEAFF
TRBV9,TRBJ1-2,.,CASSVGGGGNYGYTF
TRBV24-1,TRBJ2-7,.,CATSDHRLGHYEQYF
TRBV6-5,TRBJ2-4,.,CASSLPGQGLQYF
TRBV5-1,TRBJ1-2,.,CASSFGQGDYGYTF
TRBV6-2/TRBV6-3,TRBJ2-1,few,CASSPTGLFSPYNEQFF
TRBV7-2,TRBJ2-5,.,CASSLRSIQTQYF
TRBV6-2/TRBV6-3,TRBJ1-4,.,CASSHPGSSGEKLFF
TRBV6-1,TRBJ2-1,.,CASSEHTGGFYNEQFF
TRBV28,TRBJ2-5,few,CARLVPVETQYF
TRBV28,TRBJ2-1,.,CASSFYPGQDNEQFF
TRBV5-6,TRBJ1-1,.,CASSPLGGAVTEAFF
TRBV27,TRBJ2-7,.,CASSKPSGGPYEQYF
TRBV5-4,TRBJ2-3,.,CASSLGRAGDTQYF
TRBV11-1,TRBJ1-3,once,CASSLGGTGNTIYF
TRBV7-2,TRBJ1-1,.,CASSPRGRGPPEAFF
TRBV6-2/TRBV6-3,TRBJ1-6,.,CASSYGDSNSPLHF
TRBV28,TRBJ2-7,once,CASSYRTEQYF
TRBV5-1,TRBJ2-7,.,CASSGGDRKYEQYF
TRBV9,TRBJ1-5,.,CASSVGGGPNQPQHF
TRBV27,TRBJ2-3,.,CASRLWGRSTDTQYF
TRBV28,TRBJ2-1,.,CASSATSKPSYNEQFF
TRBV27,TRBJ1-1,.,CASKDPGTGGFNTEAFF
TRBV7-2,TRBJ1-5,.,CASSSGGSSNQPQHF
TRBV7-9,TRBJ1-1,.,CASSLVGRENTEAFF
TRBV5-6,TRBJ1-2,many,CASSFGQGAGGYTF
TRBV19,TRBJ2-1,.,CASSRGRLAVYNEQFF
TRBV5-6,TRBJ1-5,.,CASSFLNQPQHF
TRBV28,TRBJ2-2,.,CASNPGGLTGELFF
TRBV6-2/TRBV6-3,TRBJ2-1,.,CASSYARPVYNEQFF
TRBV7-2,TRBJ2-1,.,CASSTSGGAVVDNEQFF
TRBV5-4,TRBJ2-7,.,CASSPGGDRTYEQYF
TRBV13,TRBJ1-2,.,CASSLNGQAPYGYTF
TRBV6-5,TRBJ2-1,.,CASSYWTRDNEQFF
TRBV5-1,TRBJ1-2,once,CASSLGQGGINYGYTF
TRBV12-3/TRBV12-4,TRBJ1-2,.,CASSPLRGYTF
TRBV18,TRBJ1-1,.,CASSPGQGMSTEAFF
TRBV9,TRBJ2-2,.,CASSVATSFGELFF
TRBV19,TRBJ1-2,.,CASSIETGYYGYTF
TRBV28,TRBJ2-3,once,CASSGLGQGSSDTQYF
TRBV7-2,TRBJ2-3,.,CASSLVRGASTDTQYF
TRBV19,TRBJ1-2,.,CASSRQGNIDYGYTF
TRBV6-6,TRBJ1-6,many,CASRLQGANSPLHF
TRBV27,TRBJ1-5,once,CASSPQGARNQPQHF
TRBV6-5,TRBJ2-5,.,CASSYSTGALSETQYF
TRBV6-5,TRBJ2-1,.,CASSYLPLDSYNEQFF
TRBV15,TRBJ2-3,.,CATSRDLRSTDTQYF
TRBV27,TRBJ2-7,.,CASSPRGFSEQYF
TRBV29-1,TRBJ2-1,.,CSASGLTEGNEQFF
TRBV6-1,TRBJ1-4,.,CASSEAGQGFGPNEKLFF